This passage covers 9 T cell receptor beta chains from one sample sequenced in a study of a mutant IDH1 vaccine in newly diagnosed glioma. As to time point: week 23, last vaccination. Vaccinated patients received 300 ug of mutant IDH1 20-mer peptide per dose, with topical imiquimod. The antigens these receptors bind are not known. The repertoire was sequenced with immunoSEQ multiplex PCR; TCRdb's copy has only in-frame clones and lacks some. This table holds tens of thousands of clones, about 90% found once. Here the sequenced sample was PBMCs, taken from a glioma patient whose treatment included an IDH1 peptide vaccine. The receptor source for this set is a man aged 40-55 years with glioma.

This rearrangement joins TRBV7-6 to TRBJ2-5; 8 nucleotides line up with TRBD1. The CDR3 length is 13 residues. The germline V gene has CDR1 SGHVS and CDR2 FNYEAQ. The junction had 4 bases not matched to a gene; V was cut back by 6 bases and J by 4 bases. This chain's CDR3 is CASRTGAGETQYF. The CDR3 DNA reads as TGTGCCAGCAGGACAGGGGCAGGAGAGACCCAGTACTTC.

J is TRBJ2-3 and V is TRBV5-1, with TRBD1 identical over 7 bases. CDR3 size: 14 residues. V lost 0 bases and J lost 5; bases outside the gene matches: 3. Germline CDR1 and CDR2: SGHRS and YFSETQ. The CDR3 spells CASSLGGGGDTQYF. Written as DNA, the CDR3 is TGCGCCAGCAGCTTGGGAGGGGGCGGAGATACGCAGTATTTT. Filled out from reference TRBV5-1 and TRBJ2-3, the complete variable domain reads KAGVTQTPRYLIKTRGQQVTLSCSPISGHRSVSWYQQTPGQGLQFLFEYFSETQRNKGNFPGRFSGRQFSNSRSEMNVSTLELGDSALYLCASSLGGGGDTQYFGPGTRLTVL.

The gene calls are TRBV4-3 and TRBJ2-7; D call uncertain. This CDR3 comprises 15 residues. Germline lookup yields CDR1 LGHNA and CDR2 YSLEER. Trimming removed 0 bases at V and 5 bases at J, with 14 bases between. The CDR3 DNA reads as TGCGCCAGCAGCCAAGATAGGCAGGTGAAAGACGAGCAGTACTTC. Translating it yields CASSQDRQVKDEQYF.

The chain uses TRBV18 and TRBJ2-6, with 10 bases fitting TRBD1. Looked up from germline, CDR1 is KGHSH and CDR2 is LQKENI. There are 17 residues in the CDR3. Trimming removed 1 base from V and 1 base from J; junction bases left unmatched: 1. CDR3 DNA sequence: TGTGCCAGCTCACCACGGACAGGGGGTTCTGGGGCCAACGTCCTGACTTTC. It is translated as CASSPRTGGSGANVLTF.

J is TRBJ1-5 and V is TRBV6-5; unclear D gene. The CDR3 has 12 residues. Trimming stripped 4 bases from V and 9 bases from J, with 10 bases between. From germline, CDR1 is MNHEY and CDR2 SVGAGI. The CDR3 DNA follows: TGTGCCAGCAGTTTCTCGGCGGGGCCCCAGCATTTT. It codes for CASSFSAGPQHF.

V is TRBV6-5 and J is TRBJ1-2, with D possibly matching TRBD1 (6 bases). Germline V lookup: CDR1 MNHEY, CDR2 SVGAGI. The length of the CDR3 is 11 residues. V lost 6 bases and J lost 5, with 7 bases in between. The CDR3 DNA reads TGTGCCAGCAGCCAGGGGTATGGCTACACCTTC. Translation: CASSQGYGYTF.

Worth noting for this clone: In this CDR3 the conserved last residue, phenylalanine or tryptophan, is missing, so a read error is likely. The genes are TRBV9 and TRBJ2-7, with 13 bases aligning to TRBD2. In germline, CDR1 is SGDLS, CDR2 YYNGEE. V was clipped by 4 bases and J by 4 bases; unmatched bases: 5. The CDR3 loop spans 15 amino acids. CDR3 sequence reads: CASSRTSGSFYEQYS. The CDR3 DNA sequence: TGTGCCAGCAGCCGGACTAGCGGGAGCTTTTACGAGCAGTACTCC.

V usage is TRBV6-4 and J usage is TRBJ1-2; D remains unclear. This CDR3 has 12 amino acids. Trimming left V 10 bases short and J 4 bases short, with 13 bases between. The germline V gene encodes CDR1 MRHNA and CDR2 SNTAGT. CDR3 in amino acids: CATHGKTYGYTF. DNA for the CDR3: TGTGCCACACACGGAAAGACCTATGGCTACACCTTC.

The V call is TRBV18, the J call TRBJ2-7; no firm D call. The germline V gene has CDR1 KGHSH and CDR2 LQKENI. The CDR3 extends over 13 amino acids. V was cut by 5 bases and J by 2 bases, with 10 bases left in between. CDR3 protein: CASSVPSTYEQYF. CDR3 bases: TGTGCCAGCTCAGTACCTTCGACCTACGAGCAGTACTTC.